The clone carrying this TCR beta chain was detected a few times. The antigen remains unidentified. The entry originates in a study of T-cell memory formation after mild COVID-19. Across the whole study: Across donors, TCR clusters were largely donor specific. Study results and limitations: A balance of CD4 and CD8 characterized clones contracting day 15 to 85, whereas later expanders leaned CD4+. For second-wave clones that peaked at day 37, SARS-CoV-2 specificity went unverified.

This CDR3 is built from 15 residues. From germline, CDR1 is SGHRS and CDR2 YFSETQ. J was trimmed by 2 bases and V by 4 bases; bases with no gene match: 6. 5'RACE with constant-segment primers yielded barcoded, UMI-tagged TCR alpha and TCR beta cDNA libraries. MiXCR was run by TCRdb on the 5' RACE reads, yielding one entry per CDR3 protein. Of a few hundred thousand distinct CDR3 sequences listed, 15% to 20% are singletons. Material: PBMCs or a T cell subset sorted from them (not recorded which). This sequence originates from a man in his late teens or twenties who had mild COVID-19 (a few samples of this study predate the infection). Cell type and time point are not known. This chain links TRBV5-1 with TRBJ1-2, with 9 bases aligning to TRBD1. CDR3 DNA: TGCGCCAGCAGCGGCACCGGGACAGGGAACTATGGCTACACCTTC. This codes for CASSGTGTGNYGYTF. The whole variable domain, filled in from reference TRBV5-1 and TRBJ1-2, reads KAGVTQTPRYLIKTRGQQVTLSCSPISGHRSVSWYQQTPGQGLQFLFEYFSETQRNKGNFPGRFSGRQFSNSRSEMNVSTLELGDSALYLCASSGTGTGNYGYTFGSGTRLTVV.